This passage covers 8 T cell receptor beta chains from one sample sequenced in a study of blood T cell repertoires in COVID-19. Generated by immunoSEQ multiplex PCR, the TCRdb table keeps only in-frame clones and is missing some. The sample contains a few hundred thousand clones, 85% to 90% of which appear only once. The material sequenced was peripheral blood. These receptor sequences come from a woman in her thirties with COVID-19, enrolled during active disease.

V and J are TRBV5-1 and TRBJ2-7, with TRBD1 identical over 9 bases. The CDR3 runs to 15 residues. Germline lookup yields CDR1 SGHRS and CDR2 YFSETQ. Trimming took 5 bases from V and 5 from J; bases not matched to a gene: 11. CDR3 residues: CASSPGTGSFDEQYF. The DNA for the CDR3 is TGCGCCAGCAGTCCCGGGACAGGGAGTTTCGACGAGCAGTACTTC.

The J gene is TRBJ1-2, the V gene TRBV9; tentative D call: TRBD1 (6 bases). Germline CDR1 reads SGDLS; CDR2 reads YYNGEE. This CDR3 spans 18 amino acids. Trimming cost V 0 bases and J 1 base, with 19 bases left between them. CDR3 sequence (DNA): TGTGCCAGCAGCGTAGTAGTTGGCAACAGGGTAGGTAACTATGGCTACACCTTC. Protein: CASSVVVGNRVGNYGYTF.

This clone is a singleton in its sample. The rearrangement links TRBV21-1 to TRBJ1-5; no DNA check was done on the table's D call, TRBD1. TRBV21-1 represents a pseudogene. The CDR3 spans 18 residues. Written as DNA, the CDR3 is TGTGCCAGCAGCAAAGAGGAGAACAGGAGCTATAGCAATCAGCCCCAGCATTTT. Translating gives CASSKEENRSYSNQPQHF.

The rearrangement joins TRBV27 to TRBJ1-6; maybe TRBD1 (6 bases). The CDR3 consists of 14 residues. V lost 6 bases to trimming and J lost 7 bases, with 13 bases between them. CDR1 and CDR2 (germline): MNHEY, SMNVEV (reference sequence). The CDR3 protein is CASRWTASNSPLHF. The CDR3 DNA follows: TGTGCCAGCAGGTGGACAGCATCGAATTCACCCCTCCACTTT.

The chain employs TRBV7-9 and TRBJ2-3, with 10 bases that match TRBD1. Losses at the gene ends were 10 bases for V and 4 bases for J; bases not matched to a gene: 5. This CDR3 has 13 residues. The V gene's germline CDR1 is SEHNR and CDR2 FQNEAQ (reference sequence). DNA of the CDR3: TGTGCCACCGGGACAGGGGTCCCAGATACGCAGTATTTT. It encodes CATGTGVPDTQYF. Complete variable domain (other parts from reference TRBV7-9 and TRBJ2-3): DTGVSQNPRHKITKRGQNVTFRCDPISEHNRLYWYRQTLGQGPEFLTYFQNEAQLEKSRLLSDRFSAERPKGSFSTLEIQRTEQGDSAMYLCATGTGVPDTQYFGPGTRLTVL.

This clone was counted once. This chain uses TRBV30 with TRBJ1-5, with D unclear. This CDR3 comprises 15 residues. The V and J ends lost 2 bases and 2 bases respectively, with 13 bases between them. CDR1 is GTSNPN and CDR2 is SVGIG in the germline V gene (reference sequence). CDR3 loop: CAWSLGGPGNQPQHF. CDR3 nucleotide sequence: TGTGCCTGGAGTCTCGGAGGCCCTGGCAATCAGCCCCAGCATTTT.

V usage is TRBV7-8 and J usage is TRBJ2-5; tentative D call: TRBD1 (6 bases). V was pared by 1 base and J by 5 bases, with 20 bases between. Germline assignment: CDR1 SGHVS and CDR2 FQNEAQ. The CDR3 extends over 17 amino acids. CDR3 protein: CASSLGNTGQGHETQYF. The DNA for the CDR3 is TGTGCCAGCAGCTTAGGGAACACAGGGCAGGGGCACGAGACCCAGTACTTC.

V usage is TRBV9 and J usage is TRBJ2-1, with D unresolved. This CDR3 contains 13 residues. Trimming removed 0 bases at V and 7 bases at J, with 8 bases between. Per germline, CDR1 SGDLS and CDR2 YYNGEE. CDR3 coding DNA: TGTGCCAGCAGCGTAGTAGGAGAGAATGAGCAGTTCTTC. This sequence encodes CASSVVGENEQFF. The complete variable domain, with remaining parts taken from reference TRBV9 and TRBJ2-1, reads DSGVTQTPKHLITATGQRVTLRCSPRSGDLSVYWYQQSLDQGLQFLIQYYNGEERAKGNILERFSAQQFPDLHSELNLSSLELGDSALYFCASSVVGENEQFFGPGTRLTVL.